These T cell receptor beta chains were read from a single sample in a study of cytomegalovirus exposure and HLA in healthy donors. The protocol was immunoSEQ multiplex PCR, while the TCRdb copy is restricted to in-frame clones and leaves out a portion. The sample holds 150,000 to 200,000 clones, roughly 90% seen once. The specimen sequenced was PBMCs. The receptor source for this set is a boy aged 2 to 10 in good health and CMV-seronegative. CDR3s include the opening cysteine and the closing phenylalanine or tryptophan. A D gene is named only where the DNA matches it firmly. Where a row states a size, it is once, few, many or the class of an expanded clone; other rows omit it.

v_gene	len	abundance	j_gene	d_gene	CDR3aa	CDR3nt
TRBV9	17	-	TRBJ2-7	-	CASSVGADWRISYEQYF	TGTGCCAGCAGCGTAGGGGCAGACTGGAGGATATCCTACGAGCAGTACTTC
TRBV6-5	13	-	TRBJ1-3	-	CASSSPPGNTIYF	TGTGCCAGCAGCTCTCCCCCTGGAAACACCATATATTTT
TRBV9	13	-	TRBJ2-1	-	CASSVEGDGEQFF	TGTGCCAGCAGCGTAGAGGGGGACGGGGAGCAGTTCTTC
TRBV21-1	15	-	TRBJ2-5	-	CASSSQTVVAETQYF	TGTGCCAGCAGCTCCCAGACAGTGGTAGCCGAGACCCAGTACTTC
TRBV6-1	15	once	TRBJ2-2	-	CASSEDLRGTGELFF	TGTGCCAGCAGTGAAGATTTAAGAGGGACCGGGGAGCTGTTTTTT
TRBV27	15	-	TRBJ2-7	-	CASSLSPGVTYEQYF	TGTGCCAGCAGCCTTTCCCCGGGGGTTACTTACGAGCAGTACTTC
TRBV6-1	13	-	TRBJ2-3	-	CASSDTDFGTQYF	TGTGCCAGCAGTGATACGGACTTCGGGACGCAGTATTTT
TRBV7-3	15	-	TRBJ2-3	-	CASSLFGQWTDTQYF	TGTGCCAGCAGCTTATTTGGCCAATGGACAGATACGCAGTATTTT
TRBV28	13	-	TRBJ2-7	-	CASSLLRAYEQYF	TGTGCCAGCAGTTTATTGCGAGCCTACGAGCAGTACTTC
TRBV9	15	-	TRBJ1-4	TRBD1	CASSPRQGMDEKLFF	TGTGCCAGCAGCCCTAGACAGGGAATGGATGAAAAACTGTTTTTT
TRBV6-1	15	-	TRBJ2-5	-	CASSDAGHFQKTQYF	TGTGCCAGCAGTGACGCCGGACATTTCCAGAAGACCCAGTACTTC
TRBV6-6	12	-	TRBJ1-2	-	CASSPGNYGYTF	TGTGCCAGCAGTCCCGGGAACTATGGCTACACCTTC
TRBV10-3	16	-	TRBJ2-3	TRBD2	CAISLAGGRGADTQYF	TGTGCCATCAGTCTAGCGGGGGGGCGTGGTGCAGATACGCAGTATTTT
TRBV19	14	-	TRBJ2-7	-	CASSPQSSSYEQYF	TGTGCCAGTAGTCCCCAAAGTAGCTCCTACGAGCAGTACTTC
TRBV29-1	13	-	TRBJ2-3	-	CSVRQRATDTQYF	TGCAGCGTGCGACAGAGAGCAACAGATACGCAGTATTTT
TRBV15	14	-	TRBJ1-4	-	CATKSHGSGEKLFF	TGTGCCACCAAATCACACGGGAGTGGTGAAAAACTGTTTTTT
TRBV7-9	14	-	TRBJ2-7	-	CSSSLVGGSYEQYF	TGTTCCAGCAGTCTCGTAGGGGGCTCCTACGAGCAGTACTTC
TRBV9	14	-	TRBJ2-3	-	CASSGGEGTDTQYF	TGTGCCAGCAGCGGGGGAGAGGGAACAGATACGCAGTATTTT
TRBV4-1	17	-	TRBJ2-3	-	CASSPTTVGGETDTQYF	TGCGCCAGCAGCCCCACTACGGTAGGGGGGGAGACAGATACGCAGTATTTT
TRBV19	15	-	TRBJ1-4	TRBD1	CAASVTGTTNEKLFF	TGTGCCGCATCAGTGACAGGGACTACTAATGAAAAACTGTTTTTT
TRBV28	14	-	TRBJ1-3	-	CASSHPGTGNTIYF	TGTGCCAGCAGCCATCCAGGTACTGGAAACACCATATATTTT
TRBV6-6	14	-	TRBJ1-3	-	CASRYSTSGNTIYF	TGTGCCAGCCGGTACAGTACCTCTGGAAACACCATATATTTT
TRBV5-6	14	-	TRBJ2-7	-	CASSLGSKSYEQYF	TGTGCCAGCAGCCTAGGGAGCAAATCCTACGAGCAGTACTTC
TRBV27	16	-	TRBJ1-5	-	CASSLLWRGSNQPQHF	TGTGCCAGCAGTTTATTGTGGAGGGGAAGCAATCAGCCCCAGCATTTT
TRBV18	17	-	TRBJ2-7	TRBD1	CASSLLGTGQLSYEQYF	TGTGCCAGCTCACTCCTCGGGACAGGGCAACTATCCTACGAGCAGTACTTC
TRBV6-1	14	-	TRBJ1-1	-	CASVDWRGNTEAFF	TGTGCCAGCGTGGACTGGAGGGGGAACACTGAAGCTTTCTTT
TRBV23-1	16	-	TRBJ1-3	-	CASSQIWGVGGNTIYF	TGCGCCAGCAGTCAAATTTGGGGGGTAGGTGGAAACACCATATATTTT
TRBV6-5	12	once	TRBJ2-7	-	CASSLNRAEQYF	TGTGCCAGCAGTTTAAACAGGGCCGAGCAGTACTTC
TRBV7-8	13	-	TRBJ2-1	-	CASSLVGRDEQFF	TGTGCCAGCAGCTTAGTTGGTCGCGATGAGCAGTTCTTC
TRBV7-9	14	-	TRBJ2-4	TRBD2	CSSSIAGEGNIQYF	TGTTCCAGCAGCATAGCGGGGGAGGGGAACATTCAGTACTTC
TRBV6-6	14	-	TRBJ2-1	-	CASSYSLVSGEQFF	TGTGCCAGCAGTTACTCCTTGGTGAGCGGTGAGCAGTTCTTC
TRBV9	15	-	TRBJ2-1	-	CASSVGADSYNEQFF	TGTGCCAGCAGCGTAGGGGCAGATTCCTACAATGAGCAGTTCTTC
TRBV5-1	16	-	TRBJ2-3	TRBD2	CASSPGLAGVGDTQYF	TGCGCCAGCAGCCCTGGACTAGCGGGAGTGGGAGATACGCAGTATTTT
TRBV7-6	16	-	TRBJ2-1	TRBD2	CASSFGSLAANNEQFF	TGTGCCAGCAGCTTTGGATCTCTAGCGGCAAACAATGAGCAGTTCTTC
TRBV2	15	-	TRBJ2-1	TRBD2	CASRPGLAGGYEQFF	TGTGCCAGCAGACCCGGACTAGCGGGAGGCTATGAGCAGTTCTTC
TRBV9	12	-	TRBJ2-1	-	CASSVDGNEQFF	TGTGCCAGCAGCGTAGACGGGAATGAGCAGTTCTTC
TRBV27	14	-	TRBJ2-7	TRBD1	CASSQDRGGYEQYF	TGTGCCAGCAGCCAAGACAGGGGGGGCTACGAGCAGTACTTC
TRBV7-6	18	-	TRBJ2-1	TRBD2	CASSLETPLPSGLDEQFF	TGTGCCAGCAGCTTAGAAACACCCCTTCCTAGCGGGCTCGATGAGCAGTTCTTC
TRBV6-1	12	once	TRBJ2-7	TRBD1	CASSGGQMAQYF	TGTGCCAGCAGTGGGGGACAGATGGCACAGTACTTC
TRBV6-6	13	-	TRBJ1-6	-	CASNNRENSPLHF	TGTGCCAGCAACAACAGGGAAAATTCACCCCTCCACTTT
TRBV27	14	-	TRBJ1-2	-	CASSLSPGRDGYTF	TGTGCCAGCAGTTTATCCCCAGGGCGAGATGGCTACACCTTC
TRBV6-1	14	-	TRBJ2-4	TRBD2	CASSATSGTNIQYF	TGTGCCAGCAGTGCCACTAGCGGGACAAACATTCAGTACTTC
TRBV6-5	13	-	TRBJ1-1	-	CASSGRVKPEAFF	TGTGCCAGCTCTGGCAGGGTAAAACCTGAAGCTTTCTTT
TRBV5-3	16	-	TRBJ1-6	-	CARSFQRSSYNSPLHF	TGTGCCAGAAGCTTCCAGAGGAGCTCCTATAATTCACCCCTCCACTTT
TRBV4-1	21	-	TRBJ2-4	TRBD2	CASSQARASGTSLGPKNIQYF	TGCGCCAGCAGCCAGGCAAGGGCTAGCGGGACCAGTTTGGGGCCCAAAAACATTCAGTACTTC
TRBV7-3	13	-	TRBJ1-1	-	CASGRGVNTEAFF	TGTGCCAGCGGCCGGGGAGTGAACACTGAAGCTTTCTTT
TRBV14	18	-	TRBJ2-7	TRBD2	CASSSLPGTSGKAGEQYF	TGTGCCAGCAGCTCCCTCCCCGGGACTAGCGGGAAAGCGGGCGAGCAGTACTTC
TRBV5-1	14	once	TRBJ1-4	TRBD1	CASSPVDRTEKLFF	TGCGCCAGCAGCCCAGTGGACAGGACTGAAAAACTGTTTTTT
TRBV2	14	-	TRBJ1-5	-	CASSGQLLGLPQHF	TGTGCCAGCAGTGGCCAGCTACTAGGTCTGCCCCAGCATTTT
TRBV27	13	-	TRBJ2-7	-	CASSLAGLREQYF	TGTGCCAGCAGTTTGGCAGGCCTCCGGGAGCAGTACTTC
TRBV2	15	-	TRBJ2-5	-	CASKLIRGLGETQYF	TGTGCCAGCAAACTAATCAGAGGTCTAGGCGAGACCCAGTACTTC
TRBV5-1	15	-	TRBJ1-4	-	CASSLWSGEFEKLFF	TGCGCCAGCAGCTTGTGGTCAGGGGAATTTGAAAAACTGTTTTTT
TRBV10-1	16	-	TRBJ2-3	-	CASSESRGFWSDTQYF	TGCGCCAGCAGTGAGTCTCGAGGGTTTTGGTCAGATACGCAGTATTTT
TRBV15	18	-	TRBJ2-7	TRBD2	CATSRDLGAGGTSYEQYF	TGTGCCACCAGCAGAGATCTCGGGGCGGGAGGGACCTCCTACGAGCAGTACTTC
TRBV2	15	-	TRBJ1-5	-	CASSQVTAYNQPQHF	TGTGCCAGCAGCCAGGTGACAGCCTACAATCAGCCCCAGCATTTT
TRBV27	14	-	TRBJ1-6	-	CASSLRVVESPLHF	TGTGCCAGCAGTTTGCGAGTAGTTGAATCACCCCTCCACTTT
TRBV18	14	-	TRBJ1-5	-	CASSPPGGSQPQHF	TGTGCCAGCTCACCACCAGGGGGAAGTCAGCCCCAGCATTTT
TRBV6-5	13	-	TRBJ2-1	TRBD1	CASSMDRVGEQFF	TGTGCCAGCAGTATGGACAGGGTAGGAGAGCAGTTCTTC
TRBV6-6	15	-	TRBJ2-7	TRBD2	CASNQVAGGPGEQYF	TGTGCCAGCAATCAAGTAGCGGGAGGGCCGGGTGAGCAGTACTTC